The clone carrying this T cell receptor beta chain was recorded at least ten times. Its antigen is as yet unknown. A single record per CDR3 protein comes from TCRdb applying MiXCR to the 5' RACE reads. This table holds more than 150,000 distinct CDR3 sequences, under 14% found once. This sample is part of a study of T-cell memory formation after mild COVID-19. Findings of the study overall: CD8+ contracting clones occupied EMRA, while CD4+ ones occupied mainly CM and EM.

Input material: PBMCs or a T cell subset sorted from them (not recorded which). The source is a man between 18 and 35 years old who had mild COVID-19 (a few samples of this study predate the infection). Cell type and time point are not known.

The CDR3 DNA sequence: TGTGCCAGCAGTTTATTGGGGTTCTCTAATTCACCCCTCCACTTT. Translation gives CASSLLGFSNSPLHF. The chain combines TRBV27 with TRBJ1-6; the D is unclear. The CDR3 consists of 15 residues. V was pared by 1 base and J by 6 bases, with 10 bases between. In germline, CDR1 is MNHEY, CDR2 SMNVEV (reference sequence).